This is a list of T cell receptor beta chains from one sample in a study of synovial regulatory T cells in juvenile arthritis. The protocol was immunoSEQ multiplex PCR, while the TCRdb copy is restricted to in-frame clones and leaves out a portion. The table for this sample gives roughly 1,500 clones. Input material: Treg cells from the synovium. The receptors were gathered from a donor younger than 30 with juvenile idiopathic arthritis. The CDR3 runs from the conserved cysteine through the conserved F or W. Each record gives: CDR3 length, J gene, clone size, V gene, CDR3 protein. The size field is filled for only some rows; it gives once, few, many or a size class.

11,TRBJ1-1,medium-sized,TRBV7-9,CASDFRTGAFF
12,TRBJ2-1,medium-sized,TRBV29-1,CSVEVGLHEQFF
14,TRBJ2-7,.,TRBV9,CASSRGSSSNEQYF
15,TRBJ2-1,medium-sized,TRBV27,CASSFLSGRDNEQFF
16,TRBJ2-1,medium-sized,TRBV11-2,CASSSTYGTKYNEQFF
14,TRBJ1-2,medium-sized,TRBV5-6,CASSLRRGLYGYTF
15,TRBJ2-7,medium-sized,TRBV7-9,CASSLLGQGGNEQYF
15,TRBJ2-1,.,TRBV9,CASSVIAGVYNEQFF
15,TRBJ2-2,medium-sized,TRBV6-5,CASSGGWGGTGELFF
18,TRBJ2-2,medium-sized,TRBV2,CASRLVPQGALIGGELFF
15,TRBJ2-7,medium-sized,TRBV27,CASRGLTGGMGEQYF
15,TRBJ1-3,large,TRBV2,CASSKGEGSGNTIYF
14,TRBJ2-7,.,TRBV7-6,CASSLKGGLYEQYF
17,TRBJ2-7,medium-sized,TRBV27,CASSLHPPGQGFYEQYF
12,TRBJ1-1,medium-sized,TRBV10-3,CAISAVGTEAFF
16,TRBJ2-1,medium-sized,TRBV11-2,CASSWRLGTQNNEQFF
15,TRBJ2-1,medium-sized,TRBV6-1,CASSFLAGGINEQFF
13,TRBJ2-7,medium-sized,TRBV10-1,CASSVTDSYEQYF
16,TRBJ2-2,medium-sized,TRBV9,CASSAGGLVRAGELFF
13,TRBJ2-5,medium-sized,TRBV10-3,CAISETTVETQYF
11,TRBJ2-5,.,TRBV20-1,CSALRGETQYF
14,TRBJ2-7,medium-sized,TRBV19,CASGTGTSASEQYF
13,TRBJ2-1,medium-sized,TRBV10-3,CATETSTHNEQFF
14,TRBJ2-7,medium-sized,TRBV10-3,CAITLLAGGYEQYF
16,TRBJ2-1,medium-sized,TRBV6-1,CASSDYSANSYNEQFF
14,TRBJ2-5,medium-sized,TRBV5-6,CASSLTHQGVTQYF
11,TRBJ1-5,medium-sized,TRBV28,CASSLGRAQHF
17,TRBJ2-7,medium-sized,TRBV18,CASSPGRGDSGFYEQYF
16,TRBJ2-2,medium-sized,TRBV15,CATSREVGRPTGELFF
15,TRBJ2-1,medium-sized,TRBV10-3,CAIEWGGSSYNEQFF
12,TRBJ1-2,medium-sized,TRBV28,CASSFSQGSYTF
12,TRBJ2-5,.,TRBV6-5,CASSSVGETQYF
14,TRBJ1-1,medium-sized,TRBV28,CASRSGHRNTEAFF
14,TRBJ2-5,.,TRBV7-9,CASSFGTGEETQYF
14,TRBJ1-5,medium-sized,TRBV19,CASSDPKVGQPQHF
15,TRBJ1-6,.,TRBV5-1,CASSLQWQGNSPLHF
13,TRBJ2-1,.,TRBV30,CAWRGTLGNEQFF
18,TRBJ2-6,medium-sized,TRBV28,CASSSRAGHLSGANVLTF
13,TRBJ2-2,large,TRBV30,CAWSVLNTGELFF
13,TRBJ2-2,large,TRBV6-5,CASSPRNTGELFF
16,TRBJ2-1,.,TRBV19,CASSPRTVFSYNEQFF
15,TRBJ2-5,.,TRBV7-6,CASSPSGTRNYEQYF
14,TRBJ2-5,.,TRBV19,CASSFGTRSETQYF
16,TRBJ2-2,medium-sized,TRBV14,CASSLRTSGNTGELFF
13,TRBJ2-6,medium-sized,TRBV19,CASSVSGANVLTF
13,TRBJ2-1,medium-sized,TRBV7-2,CASSLALVMEQFF
15,TRBJ2-1,medium-sized,TRBV5-6,CASSPGASSYNEQFF
11,TRBJ2-1,medium-sized,TRBV5-1,CASSKVNEQFF
12,TRBJ2-2,medium-sized,TRBV28,CASNLNTGELFF
15,TRBJ1-5,medium-sized,TRBV6-1,CASSVSRGQNQPQHF
15,TRBJ2-3,medium-sized,TRBV19,CASSIGQEPTDTQYF
11,TRBJ1-2,.,TRBV30,CAWGQGNGYTF
14,TRBJ2-5,.,TRBV15,CATSVRDGQETQYF
14,TRBJ2-3,medium-sized,TRBV9,CASSGGHRTDTQYF
11,TRBJ2-7,medium-sized,TRBV7-9,CASSLSYEQYF
15,TRBJ1-6,medium-sized,TRBV6-1,CAIRTGGSYNSPLHF
11,TRBJ2-7,medium-sized,TRBV20-1,CSARVVYEQYF
14,TRBJ2-5,.,TRBV6-5,CASGSTGGTETQYF
14,TRBJ2-1,medium-sized,TRBV30,CAWSSLNGVNEQFF
17,TRBJ1-5,large,TRBV27,CASSLGGQVGSNQPQHF